This is a list of T cell receptor beta chains from one sample in a study of CD8+ T cells in alopecia areata. Libraries were prepared by immunoSEQ multiplex PCR; TCRdb keeps only in-frame clonotypes and omits some of them. The sample lists about 200,000 clones; more than 30% were seen once. The sample was CD4+ T cells sorted from blood, taken at approximately week 30, from a patient treated with tofacitinib. These receptors were obtained from a human donor with alopecia areata. CDR3s include the opening cysteine and the closing phenylalanine or tryptophan. D genes are given only for firm matches. Size is stated for part of the rows, as once, few or many counts, or as a class when the clone is expanded.

CDR3aa,CDR3nt,d_gene,v_gene,j_gene,len,abundance
CASTSGSSYEQYF,TGTGCCAGCACTAGCGGGTCTTCCTACGAGCAGTACTTC,TRBD2,TRBV6-6,TRBJ2-7,13,.
CASSRLDEQFF,TGTGCCAGCTCTCGACTAGATGAGCAGTTCTTC,.,TRBV6-1,TRBJ2-1,11,few
CASSGGGIQGAIEAFF,TGTGCCAGCAGTGGAGGTGGGATTCAGGGGGCCATTGAAGCTTTCTTT,TRBD1,TRBV6-1,TRBJ1-1,16,.
CAISDGDRGENQPQHF,TGTGCCATCAGTGATGGGGACAGGGGGGAGAATCAGCCCCAGCATTTT,TRBD1,TRBV10-3,TRBJ1-5,16,few
CASSPELVVGNTIYF,TGCGCCAGCAGCCCAGAACTTGTGGTCGGAAACACCATATATTTT,.,TRBV5-1,TRBJ1-3,15,.
CASSPWAGEDEKLFF,TGTGCCAGCAGCCCATGGGCGGGGGAAGACGAAAAACTGTTTTTT,.,TRBV4-2,TRBJ1-4,15,.
CASSPQPPGLKTEQFF,TGTGCCAGCAGCCCGCAACCCCCGGGACTCAAAACTGAGCAGTTCTTC,.,TRBV7-7,TRBJ2-1,16,few
CASSVGPKGNEKLFF,TGCGCCAGCAGCGTAGGGCCCAAGGGTAATGAAAAACTGTTTTTT,.,TRBV5-1,TRBJ1-4,15,.
CASGLDYGYTF,TGCGCCAGCGGCCTGGACTATGGCTACACCTTC,.,TRBV5-1,TRBJ1-2,11,.
CASSKERRGEQYF,TGTGCCAGCAGCAAAGAAAGACGTGGCGAGCAGTACTTC,.,TRBV21-1,TRBJ2-7,13,few
CASSLAFRSFLFF,TGCGCCAGCAGCTTGGCATTCAGGTCCTTTCTTTTCTTC,.,TRBV5-1,TRBJ2-1,13,.
CASSQVHFGTGDTDTQYF,TGCGCCAGCAGCCAAGTTCATTTCGGGACAGGGGACACAGATACGCAGTATTTT,TRBD1,TRBV4-1,TRBJ2-3,18,.
CASSFGQLNSPLHF,TGTGCCAGCAGCTTCGGACAGCTTAATTCACCCCTCCACTTT,.,TRBV13,TRBJ1-6,14,many
CASSPPGTDTQYF,TGTGCCAGCAGCCCCCCAGGCACAGATACGCAGTATTTT,.,TRBV7-9,TRBJ2-3,13,.
CASSPAGAQETQYF,TGTGCCAGCAGCCCCGCCGGCGCACAAGAGACCCAGTACTTC,.,TRBV5-6,TRBJ2-5,14,few
CASSEPDLYGYTF,TGCGCCAGCAGTGAGCCGGACCTCTATGGCTACACCTTC,.,TRBV10-2,TRBJ1-2,13,.